This T cell receptor (beta chain) was documented in a study of patients and donors after allogeneic stem cell transplantation. This clonotype was recorded a few times. TCRdb re-analysed the RT-PCR reads in MiXCR, keeping a single row per CDR3 protein. Among some 87,000 distinct CDR3 sequences listed, about 48% were seen once. CDR1 and CDR2 (germline): LNHNV, YYDKDF (reference sequence). The CDR3 is made up of 11 amino acids. The V gene lost 1 base and the J gene lost 8 bases, with 5 bases spanning the gap. The chain has TRBV15 and TRBJ1-2; D gene ambiguous. The specimen sequenced was blood, either unsorted or a sorted T cell fraction (not recorded which). This TCR came from a human donor who was either an allogeneic HSCT recipient or a stem cell or donor lymphocyte infusion donor (not recorded which). It is not recorded whose cells these are; they may come from a transplant donor. CDR3 coding DNA: TGTGCCACCAGCAGAGGCGGAGGCTACACCTTC. The encoded protein is CATSRGGGYTF.